These T cell receptor beta chains were read from a single sample in a study of blood T cell repertoires in COVID-19. Profiled with immunoSEQ multiplex PCR; TCRdb holds only in-frame clones, not every one. The table has some 200,000 clones, 70% to 90% seen once. The sequencing input was peripheral blood. These receptors all come from a man aged 50-60 years who had recovered from COVID-19. CDR3s include the opening cysteine and the closing phenylalanine or tryptophan. Each record gives: J gene, clone size, D gene, V gene, CDR3 protein, CDR3 DNA. A D gene is named only where the DNA matches it firmly. Expanded clones are given a class, and other clones once, few, many or no size at all.

J: TRBJ1-6
size: NA
D: TRBD1
V: TRBV4-1
CDR3: CASSQMDRAAIGGSPLHF
DNA: TGCGCCAGCAGCCAGATGGACAGGGCAGCAATTGGGGGGTCACCCCTCCACTTT

J: TRBJ2-2
size: NA
D: NA
V: TRBV6-5
CDR3: CASSYRPGELFF
DNA: TGTGCCAGCAGTTACCGTCCCGGGGAGCTGTTTTTT

J: TRBJ2-7
size: NA
D: TRBD1
V: TRBV18
CDR3: CASSERGQGGYEQYF
DNA: TGTGCCAGCTCGGAAAGGGGACAGGGGGGCTACGAGCAGTACTTC

J: TRBJ2-3
size: NA
D: NA
V: TRBV12-2
CDR3: CASRLARGTDTQYF
DNA: TGTGCAAGTCGCTTAGCGAGAGGCACAGATACGCAGTATTTT

J: TRBJ2-2
size: NA
D: TRBD2
V: TRBV29-1
CDR3: CSVEGFGGPLAGVRTGELFF
DNA: TGCAGCGTTGAAGGTTTCGGAGGGCCACTAGCGGGAGTCCGGACCGGGGAGCTGTTTTTT

J: TRBJ2-2
size: NA
D: NA
V: TRBV6-5
CDR3: CASRSQGEVAGELFF
DNA: TGTGCCAGCAGAAGTCAGGGGGAGGTTGCCGGGGAGCTGTTTTTT

J: TRBJ2-5
size: NA
D: NA
V: TRBV6-5
CDR3: CASSSPGHEETQYF
DNA: TGTGCCAGCAGTAGTCCGGGACACGAAGAGACCCAGTACTTC

J: TRBJ1-1
size: NA
D: NA
V: TRBV27
CDR3: CASSYSGGGTEAFF
DNA: TGTGCCAGCAGTTATTCTGGGGGGGGTACTGAAGCTTTCTTT

J: TRBJ2-2
size: NA
D: TRBD1
V: TRBV6-5
CDR3: CASRRDRDHTGELFF
DNA: TGTGCCAGCAGACGGGACAGGGATCACACCGGGGAGCTGTTTTTT

J: TRBJ2-7
size: NA
D: NA
V: TRBV5-6
CDR3: CASSLSFSAEQYF
DNA: TGTGCCAGCAGCTTGAGCTTTAGCGCCGAGCAGTACTTC

J: TRBJ2-1
size: NA
D: TRBD2
V: TRBV5-1
CDR3: CASSLSMSLAGPSSNEQFF
DNA: TGCGCCAGCAGCTTGTCGATGTCTCTAGCGGGTCCCTCTTCGAATGAGCAGTTCTTC

J: TRBJ1-1
size: NA
D: NA
V: TRBV12-3/TRBV12-4
CDR3: CASRPTGSGQAFF
DNA: TGTGCCAGCAGGCCTACAGGGTCGGGGCAAGCTTTCTTT

J: TRBJ2-7
size: NA
D: NA
V: TRBV5-1
CDR3: CASMLGWGRSSYEQYF
DNA: TGCGCCAGCATGCTCGGGTGGGGCCGGAGCTCCTACGAGCAGTACTTC

J: TRBJ2-1
size: once
D: TRBD1
V: TRBV18
CDR3: CASSPGIGTGSHNEQFF
DNA: TGTGCCAGCTCACCGGGGATCGGGACAGGGAGCCACAATGAGCAGTTCTTC

J: TRBJ2-2
size: NA
D: NA
V: TRBV14
CDR3: CASSQFGGGRYTGELFF
DNA: TGTGCCAGCAGCCAATTTGGAGGGGGCCGGTACACCGGGGAGCTGTTTTTT

J: TRBJ1-1
size: NA
D: TRBD1
V: TRBV5-4
CDR3: CASSFGQGDTEAFF
DNA: TGTGCCAGCAGCTTCGGACAGGGGGACACTGAAGCTTTCTTT

J: TRBJ2-6
size: NA
D: NA
V: TRBV19
CDR3: CASSIRSGANVLTF
DNA: TGTGCCAGTAGTATTCGGTCTGGGGCCAACGTCCTGACTTTC

J: TRBJ1-2
size: NA
D: TRBD1
V: TRBV19
CDR3: CASRTGRGYTF
DNA: TGTGCCAGTAGGACAGGGCGAGGCTACACCTTC

J: TRBJ2-1
size: NA
D: NA
V: TRBV18
CDR3: CASSPPGLRINEQFF
DNA: TGTGCCAGCTCACCACCGGGCCTTCGGATCAATGAGCAGTTCTTC

J: TRBJ2-2
size: NA
D: TRBD1
V: TRBV6-6
CDR3: CASSAGTGGGNTGELFF
DNA: TGTGCCAGCAGCGCAGGGACAGGGGGGGGGAACACCGGGGAGCTGTTTTTT

J: TRBJ2-7
size: once
D: NA
V: TRBV1
CDR3: CTSSQPIYEQYF
DNA: TGCACCAGCAGCCAACCTATTTACGAGCAGTACTTC

J: TRBJ1-1
size: NA
D: NA
V: TRBV2
CDR3: CASSEGSLGADIYEAFF
DNA: TGTGCCAGCAGTGAGGGAAGTCTGGGGGCGGATATTTATGAAGCTTTCTTT

J: TRBJ2-5
size: NA
D: NA
V: TRBV7-9
CDR3: CASSIGSLEKTQYF
DNA: TGTGCCAGCAGTATAGGGAGTCTAGAAAAGACCCAGTACTTC

J: TRBJ2-1
size: NA
D: NA
V: TRBV7-2
CDR3: CASSLISRNNEQFF
DNA: TGTGCCAGCAGCTTAATTTCCAGGAACAATGAGCAGTTCTTC

J: TRBJ1-5
size: NA
D: TRBD1
V: TRBV30
CDR3: CACSHPGQYNQPQHF
DNA: TGTGCCTGCAGTCACCCGGGACAGTACAATCAGCCCCAGCATTTT

J: TRBJ1-2
size: once
D: TRBD1
V: TRBV7-9
CDR3: CASRPLGTGSIRNYGYTF
DNA: TGTGCCAGCAGACCTTTGGGGACAGGGTCCATCCGTAACTATGGCTACACCTTC

J: TRBJ1-5
size: NA
D: TRBD1
V: TRBV6-6
CDR3: CASSRPGTASFNQPQHF
DNA: TGTGCCAGCAGTCGGCCCGGGACAGCAAGTTTCAATCAGCCCCAGCATTTT

J: TRBJ2-7
size: NA
D: NA
V: TRBV18
CDR3: CASSPAGLGRIEQYF
DNA: TGTGCCAGCTCACCAGCAGGGCTGGGGCGTATCGAGCAGTACTTC

J: TRBJ1-6
size: once
D: NA
V: TRBV27
CDR3: CASSPAGSYNSPLHF
DNA: TGTGCCAGCAGCCCGGCGGGCTCCTATAATTCACCCCTCCACTTT